Shown below are 21 T cell receptor beta chains from a single sample sequenced in a study of beta chain features in type 1 diabetes. Isolated RNA was reverse transcribed in full, so expressed TCRB transcripts were sequenced. Assay: immunoSEQ multiplex PCR; the TCRdb copy retains only in-frame clones and omits some. The sample includes under 300,000 clones, 25% to 30% of them seen just once. Sequencing was done on a sample of central memory CD4+ T cells from blood. Source of these receptors: a man under 40 in good health.

This clone has just a few counts. The V call is TRBV7-7, the J call TRBJ2-1; perhaps TRBD1 as D (6 bases). CDR3 length: 15 amino acids. Trimming cost V 5 bases and J 5 bases, with 16 bases left between them. CDR1 is SSHAT, CDR2 FNYEAQ, per germline (reference sequence). CDR3 protein: CASSPRTGIDNEQFF. CDR3 nucleotides: TGTGCCAGCAGCCCACGCACAGGGATCGACAATGAGCAGTTCTTC.

This chain joins TRBV5-4 and TRBJ2-1; weak D call: TRBD1 (5 bases). The CDR3 sequence is 12 residues long. Trimming pared 3 bases from V and 7 bases from J, leaving 8 bases between. In germline, CDR1 is SGHNT, CDR2 YYREEE (reference sequence). The CDR3 DNA is TGTGCCAGCAGCTGGGGCGAAAATGAGCAGTTCTTC. Translation gives CASSWGENEQFF.

The chain carries TRBV5-1 and TRBJ2-3, with 8 positions matching TRBD2. J gave up 1 base and V 0 bases, and 4 bases lay outside the gene matches. The germline V gene has CDR1 SGHRS and CDR2 YFSETQ. This CDR3 comprises 16 residues. In nucleotides, the CDR3 is TGCGCCAGCAGCTTGGTTCCAGCGGGGGGCACAGATACGCAGTATTTT. Protein sequence: CASSLVPAGGTDTQYF. The full variable domain, its missing parts supplied by reference TRBV5-1 and TRBJ2-3, is KAGVTQTPRYLIKTRGQQVTLSCSPISGHRSVSWYQQTPGQGLQFLFEYFSETQRNKGNFPGRFSGRQFSNSRSEMNVSTLELGDSALYLCASSLVPAGGTDTQYFGPGTRLTVL.

In this sample, this clone turned up a few times. The CDR3, as DNA: TGTGCCAGCAGCCCCGTCTATGGGGATCAGCCCCAGCATTTT. It specifies CASSPVYGDQPQHF. The chain has TRBV28 and TRBJ1-5, with unresolved D. Germline V lookup: CDR1 MDHEN, CDR2 SYDVKM. With 6 bases removed from V and 5 bases from J, the gap between germline ends came to 14 bases. The CDR3 sequence is 14 residues long.

The chain is built from TRBV9 and TRBJ2-1, with a tentative D call TRBD2 (6 bases). The CDR3 is 16 amino acids. Looked up from germline, CDR1 is SGDLS and CDR2 is YYNGEE. Trimming left V 0 bases short and J 3 bases short, with 13 bases between. The chain's CDR3 is CASSVAGNSGYNEQFF. The DNA for the CDR3 is TGTGCCAGCAGCGTAGCTGGGAATAGCGGCTACAATGAGCAGTTCTTC.

This clone has only a few counts. This sequence joins TRBV9 and TRBJ1-1; 10 nucleotides agree with TRBD1. The CDR3 spans 14 residues. Germline V gives CDR1 SGDLS, CDR2 YYNGEE. The trim removed 8 bases at V and 4 bases at J, leaving 8 bases unmatched. The CDR3 loop reads CASGTGEGVTEAFF. In DNA form, the CDR3 reads TGTGCCAGTGGGACAGGGGAAGGGGTCACTGAAGCTTTCTTT.

This clone was recorded a few times. The chain is built from TRBV2 and TRBJ1-2, with 9 bases that match TRBD1. Unmatched junction bases numbered 14, after V lost 6 bases and J lost 6 bases. Germline assignment: CDR1 SNHLY and CDR2 FYNNEI. The length of the CDR3 is 16 residues. CDR3 DNA: TGTGCCAGCAGAAAGGGACAGGGAATCAGTCGAGATGGCTACACCTTC. Translated: CASRKGQGISRDGYTF.

The DNA of the CDR3 is TGCGCCAGCAGCTTGAGACGAGAAGGGCGGTACACCTTC. This encodes CASSLRREGRYTF. V and J are TRBV5-1 and TRBJ1-2; D is undetermined. The germline V and J ends were trimmed by 1 base and 11 bases, with 15 bases remaining between them. This CDR3 region has 13 residues. CDR1 is SGHRS and CDR2 is YFSETQ in the germline V gene.

The chain joins TRBV23-1 to TRBJ2-7; tentative D call: TRBD1 (5 bases). TRBV23-1 has ORF status, its function being uncertain. This CDR3 comprises 13 residues. The CDR3 spells CVRARGSRNEQYF. The CDR3 DNA reads as TGCGTACGCGCAAGGGGCAGTAGGAACGAGCAGTACTTC.

The chain carries TRBV4-2 and TRBJ2-1, with 10 nucleotides matching TRBD1. V dropped 3 bases and J dropped 6; count of bases not matched to a gene: 8. Germline-derived CDR1 and CDR2 are LGHNA and YNFKEQ. The CDR3 runs 16 residues. The CDR3 loop reads CASSHMGQGLGNEQFF. The CDR3 bases are TGTGCCAGCAGCCACATGGGACAGGGGCTCGGCAATGAGCAGTTCTTC.

This clone was counted a few times. The chain joins TRBV6-5 to TRBJ1-2; D unresolved. The V end lost 5 bases, the J end lost 7 bases, and 5 bases lay between the germline ends. The CDR3 totals 10 residues. The germline CDR1 and CDR2 sequences are MNHEY and SVGAGI. In nucleotides, the CDR3 is TGTGCCAGCAGTGGTTTTGGCTACACCTTC. Its protein product is CASSGFGYTF.

A few counts support this clone. The CDR3 DNA sequence: TGTGCCAGCTCACTATCAATAGGTGAATGGGAGACCCAGTACTTC. Translating gives CASSLSIGEWETQYF. This chain links TRBV18 with TRBJ2-5; unclear D gene. CDR3 length: 15 residues. Germline V lookup: CDR1 KGHSH, CDR2 LQKENI. Deletions cut 4 bases from V and 5 bases from J, with 17 bases between.

This clone was observed at least ten times. V usage is TRBV15 and J usage is TRBJ2-1; a possible D gene is TRBD2 (6 bases). From germline, CDR1 is LNHNV and CDR2 YYDKDF (reference sequence). The CDR3 length is 18 residues. V shed 1 base and J shed 1 base, with 17 bases lying between them. CDR3 nucleotides: TGTGCCACCAGCAGAGTTCCCGGCAGCGCGGGGTCCTACAATGAGCAGTTCTTC. Translated, it gives CATSRVPGSAGSYNEQFF.

The sample holds many counts of this clone. The rearrangement joins TRBV5-6 to TRBJ2-3, with TRBD2 matching 9 bases. Looked up from germline, CDR1 is SGHDT and CDR2 is YYEEEE. There are 14 residues in the CDR3. The J segment lost 1 base and the V segment lost 4 bases, leaving 1 base of the junction unmatched. CDR3 loop: CASSRLAGTDTQYF. In nucleotides, the CDR3 is TGTGCCAGCAGCCGACTAGCGGGCACAGATACGCAGTATTTT.

This clone was observed a handful of times. The rearrangement links TRBV2 to TRBJ2-3; tentatively, D is TRBD2 (5 bases). In germline, CDR1 is SNHLY, CDR2 FYNNEI. The ends were cut back, 2 bases at V and 4 bases at J, with 10 bases in the middle. The CDR3 extends over 14 amino acids. The CDR3 is CASSENGVADTQYF. The DNA of the CDR3 is TGTGCCAGCAGTGAAAACGGGGTAGCAGATACGCAGTATTTT.

V usage is TRBV6-6 and J usage is TRBJ1-1, with TRBD1 identical over 7 bases. The CDR3 sequence is 12 residues long. The germline CDR1 and CDR2 sequences are MNHNY and SVGAGI (reference sequence). J gave up 10 bases and V 6 bases, and 8 bases lay outside the gene matches. The CDR3 DNA reads as TGTGCCAGCAGCACTCCCACAGGGGTAGCTTTCTTT. Translated, it gives CASSTPTGVAFF.

The chain carries TRBV30 and TRBJ2-1; TRBD2 matches 11 bases. J lost 5 bases, V lost 8 bases, and 8 bases had no gene match. The germline V gene encodes CDR1 GTSNPN and CDR2 SVGIG (reference sequence). This CDR3 region has 14 residues. The CDR3 protein is CAGTSGSRNNEQFF. In nucleotides, the CDR3 is TGTGCCGGCACTAGCGGGAGTCGCAACAATGAGCAGTTCTTC.

This clone appeared a few times. This chain connects TRBV15 to TRBJ1-4; D remains ambiguous. CDR1 is LNHNV and CDR2 is YYDKDF in the germline V gene (reference sequence). The V end was cut by 0 bases, the J end by 1 base, with 6 bases between. The CDR3 is made up of 15 amino acids. The CDR3 DNA is TGTGCCACCAGCAGAGACGGGAAAACTAATGAAAAACTGTTTTTT. Translating it yields CATSRDGKTNEKLFF.

This clone was counted only a few times. The chain carries TRBV2 and TRBJ2-1, with TRBD1 matching 11 bases. The CDR3 is 15 residues long. From germline, CDR1 is SNHLY and CDR2 FYNNEI. With V trimmed by 5 bases and J by 2 bases, 2 bases remained unmatched. Written as DNA, the CDR3 is TGTGCCAGCAGTCTGGACAGGGGGCCCTACAATGAGCAGTTCTTC. Translated: CASSLDRGPYNEQFF.

This clone occurred a few times. The V gene is TRBV7-2, the J gene TRBJ2-4, with 10 positions matching TRBD1. Germline-derived CDR1 and CDR2 are SGHTA and FQGNSA. The CDR3 has 15 amino acids. With 1 base clipped from V and 7 bases from J, the junction kept 4 bases outside the gene matches. The CDR3 DNA reads TGTGCCAGCAGCTTAGACGGGACAGGGGTGAACATTCAGTACTTC. Protein product: CASSLDGTGVNIQYF.

The chain links TRBV18 to TRBJ2-3, with 8 positions matching TRBD2. V lost 5 bases to trimming and J lost 2 bases; unmatched junction nucleotides: 3. Germline values: CDR1 KGHSH, CDR2 LQKENI. The CDR3 contains 14 residues. CDR3 region: CASSGTRDTDTQYF. CDR3 sequence (DNA): TGTGCCAGCTCAGGGACTAGGGACACAGATACGCAGTATTTT.